Listed below are T cell receptor beta chains from one sample, sequenced in a study of CD8+ T cells in alopecia areata. The data were produced by immunoSEQ multiplex PCR, yet TCRdb's version contains in-frame clones alone and is incomplete. This sample has some 150,000 clones, with 50% to 75% found just once. This material consisted of CD4+ T cells sorted from blood, taken at approximately week 60, from a patient treated with tofacitinib. The receptors originated from a human donor with alopecia areata. The CDR3 runs from the conserved cysteine through the conserved F or W. The D gene is left open where the match is weak. Size is stated for part of the rows, as once, few or many counts, or as a class when the clone is expanded.

cdr3_aa	cdr3_nt	d_call	clone_size	v_call	j_call
CASSLPGSGANVLTF	TGTGCCAGCAGCTTGCCGGGATCTGGGGCCAACGTCCTGACTTTC	NA	NA	TRBV5-6	TRBJ2-6
CASSLGTGYEQYF	TGTGCCAGCAGCTTGGGGACAGGGTACGAGCAGTACTTC	TRBD1	NA	TRBV7-6	TRBJ2-7
CSVGGTTEAFF	TGCAGTGTAGGAGGGACCACTGAAGCTTTCTTT	NA	NA	TRBV20-1	TRBJ1-1
CASSLAGASSGYTF	TGTGCCAGCAGCTTGGCCGGGGCTAGTTCTGGCTACACCTTC	NA	once	TRBV5-6	TRBJ1-2
CASSLGPPGQANSPLHF	TGCGCCAGCAGCTTGGGACCCCCTGGACAGGCAAATTCACCCCTCCACTTT	TRBD1	NA	TRBV5-1	TRBJ1-6
CASSSTGASNTGELFF	TGTGCCAGCAGTTCCACCGGGGCGAGTAACACCGGGGAGCTGTTTTTT	NA	once	TRBV2	TRBJ2-2
CASSLTASGGQNNEQFF	TGCGCCAGCAGCTTGACGGCTAGCGGGGGGCAGAACAATGAGCAGTTCTTC	TRBD2	NA	TRBV5-1	TRBJ2-1
CASSYRTSDTQYF	TGTGCCAGCAGCTATCGTACCTCAGATACGCAGTATTTT	NA	NA	TRBV7-2	TRBJ2-3
CASSLVAWLGPETQYF	TGTGCCAGCAGCTTAGTCGCGTGGCTGGGTCCGGAGACCCAGTACTTC	NA	NA	TRBV7-6	TRBJ2-5
CASIAGPHTDTQYF	TGTGCCAGCATTGCAGGGCCTCACACAGATACGCAGTATTTT	NA	NA	TRBV2	TRBJ2-3
CATGRQGAYEQYF	TGTGCCACCGGGAGACAGGGGGCCTACGAGCAGTACTTC	TRBD1	NA	TRBV10-3	TRBJ2-7
CASSLVWNEQFF	TGTGCCAGCAGCTTAGTTTGGAATGAGCAGTTCTTC	NA	NA	TRBV11-2	TRBJ2-1
CAISEQSNTEAFF	TGTGCCATCAGTGAACAATCGAACACTGAAGCTTTCTTT	NA	once	TRBV10-3	TRBJ1-1
CSVAAADTGELFF	TGCAGCGTGGCGGCGGCCGACACCGGGGAGCTGTTTTTT	NA	NA	TRBV29-1	TRBJ2-2
CASRLGAQNTEAFF	TGCGCCAGCAGGTTGGGGGCCCAGAACACTGAAGCTTTCTTT	NA	NA	TRBV5-1	TRBJ1-1
CASSPEAGVNSPLHF	TGTGCCAGCTCACCCGAGGCAGGGGTGAATTCACCCCTCCACTTT	NA	NA	TRBV18	TRBJ1-6
CSVRAGVFTDTQYF	TGCAGCGTTCGAGCGGGGGTTTTCACAGATACGCAGTATTTT	TRBD2	NA	TRBV29-1	TRBJ2-3
CASSAIGTGGPADEQYF	TGTGCCAGCAGCGCCATCGGGACAGGGGGCCCGGCGGACGAGCAGTACTTC	TRBD1	few	TRBV5-6	TRBJ2-7
CASSRGTTYEQYF	TGCGCCAGCAGTCGAGGGACCACCTACGAGCAGTACTTC	NA	NA	TRBV23-1	TRBJ2-7
CSVLTSGYTF	TGCAGCGTTCTTACTTCTGGCTACACCTTC	NA	once	TRBV29-1	TRBJ1-2
CASRTLDRGHEQYF	TGTGCCAGCAGAACTCTAGACAGGGGGCACGAGCAGTACTTC	TRBD1	NA	TRBV6-5	TRBJ2-7
CASSQETPGAAFF	TGCGCCAGCAGCCAAGAAACACCAGGGGCGGCTTTCTTT	NA	NA	TRBV4-1	TRBJ1-1
CSVGTAGLTIETQYF	TGCAGCGTTGGTACAGCGGGCCTCACCATTGAGACCCAGTACTTC	NA	NA	TRBV29-1	TRBJ2-5
CAWTPGGNGEQYF	TGTGCCTGGACCCCAGGGGGAAATGGCGAGCAGTACTTC	TRBD1	NA	TRBV30	TRBJ2-7
CASSSSSYEQYF	TGTGCCAGCAGCTCCAGCTCCTACGAGCAGTACTTC	NA	once	TRBV11-3	TRBJ2-7
CAWRDRETSTDTQYF	TGTGCCTGGAGAGACAGGGAGACTAGCACAGATACGCAGTATTTT	TRBD1	once	TRBV30	TRBJ2-3
CASSLDLGVTQYF	TGTGCCAGCAGCTTAGACCTAGGGGTTACGCAGTATTTT	NA	NA	TRBV11-2	TRBJ2-3
CASSLVGSGEQYF	TGTGCCAGCAGCTTAGTGGGTTCGGGCGAGCAGTACTTC	NA	NA	TRBV7-2	TRBJ2-7
CAWSPRTGGFGYTF	TGTGCCTGGAGTCCCCGGACAGGGGGCTTTGGCTACACCTTC	TRBD1	NA	TRBV30	TRBJ1-2
CASSAGGISPLHF	TGCGCCAGCAGCGCAGGGGGCATTTCACCCCTCCACTTT	TRBD1	NA	TRBV5-1	TRBJ1-6
CASSPRDSSTDTQYF	TGTGCCAGCTCACCCCGGGACAGTAGCACAGATACGCAGTATTTT	TRBD1	once	TRBV18	TRBJ2-3
CASSELGSSVYEQYF	TGCGCCAGCAGCGAACTGGGGAGCAGCGTTTACGAGCAGTACTTC	NA	NA	TRBV4-1	TRBJ2-7
CASSPRTSGGARSYNEQFF	TGTGCCAGCTCACCAAGGACTAGCGGGGGGGCCAGGTCCTACAATGAGCAGTTCTTC	TRBD2	NA	TRBV18	TRBJ2-1
CAWSVAGAAGEQYF	TGTGCCTGGAGTGTAGCAGGGGCGGCGGGCGAGCAGTACTTC	NA	NA	TRBV30	TRBJ2-7
CASREEGWSSYEQYF	TGTGCCAGCAGGGAAGAGGGCTGGAGCTCCTACGAGCAGTACTTC	NA	NA	TRBV21-1	TRBJ2-7
CASSPGTGSNTEAFF	TGCGCCAGCAGCCCAGGGACGGGTTCGAACACTGAAGCTTTCTTT	NA	few	TRBV5-1	TRBJ1-1
CASSLDLTGGQGETQYF	TGTGCCAGCAGCTTAGACCTGACAGGGGGGCAAGGAGAGACCCAGTACTTC	TRBD1	NA	TRBV11-2	TRBJ2-5
CAISEQGPYGYTF	TGTGCCATCAGTGAGCAGGGTCCCTATGGCTACACCTTC	NA	NA	TRBV10-3	TRBJ1-2
CSVGGDSFSSYEQYF	TGCAGCGTTGGGGGGGACAGCTTTAGCTCCTACGAGCAGTACTTC	NA	NA	TRBV29-1	TRBJ2-7
CASSSGRGRVNEQFF	TGTGCCAGCAGTTCTGGCAGGGGGCGAGTCAATGAGCAGTTCTTC	TRBD1	few	TRBV27	TRBJ2-1